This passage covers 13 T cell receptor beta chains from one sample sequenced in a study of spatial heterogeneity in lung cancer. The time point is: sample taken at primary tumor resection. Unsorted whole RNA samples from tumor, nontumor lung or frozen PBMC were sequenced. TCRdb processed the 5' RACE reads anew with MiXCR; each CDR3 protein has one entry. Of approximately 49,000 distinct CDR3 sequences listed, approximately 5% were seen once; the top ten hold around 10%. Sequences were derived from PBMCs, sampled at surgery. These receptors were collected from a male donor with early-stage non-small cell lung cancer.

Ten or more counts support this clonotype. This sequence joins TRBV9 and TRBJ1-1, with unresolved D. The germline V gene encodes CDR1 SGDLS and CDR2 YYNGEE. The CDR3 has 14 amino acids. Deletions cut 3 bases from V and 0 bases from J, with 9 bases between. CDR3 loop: CASSAQEMNTEAFF. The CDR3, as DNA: TGTGCCAGCAGCGCCCAGGAGATGAACACTGAAGCTTTCTTT.

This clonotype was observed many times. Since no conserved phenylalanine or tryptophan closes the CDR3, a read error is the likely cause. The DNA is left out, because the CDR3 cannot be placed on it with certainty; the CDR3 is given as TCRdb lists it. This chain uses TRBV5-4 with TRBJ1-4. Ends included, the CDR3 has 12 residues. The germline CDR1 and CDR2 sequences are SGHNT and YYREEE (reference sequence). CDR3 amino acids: CASTLGDGHNAA.

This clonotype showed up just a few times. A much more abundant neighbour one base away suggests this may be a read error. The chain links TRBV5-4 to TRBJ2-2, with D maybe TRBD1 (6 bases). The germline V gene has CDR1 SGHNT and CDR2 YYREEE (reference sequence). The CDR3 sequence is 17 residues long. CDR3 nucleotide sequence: TGTGTCAGCAGCTTTTACCCACCTTTACAGGGCACCGGGGAGCTGTTTTTT. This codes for CVSSFYPPLQGTGELFF.

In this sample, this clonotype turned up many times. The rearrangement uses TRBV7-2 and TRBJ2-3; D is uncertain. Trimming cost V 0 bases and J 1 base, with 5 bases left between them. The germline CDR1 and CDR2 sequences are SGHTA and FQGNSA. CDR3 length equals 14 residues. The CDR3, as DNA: TGTGCCAGCAGCTTAGCGACTGGCACAGATACGCAGTATTTT. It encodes CASSLATGTDTQYF.

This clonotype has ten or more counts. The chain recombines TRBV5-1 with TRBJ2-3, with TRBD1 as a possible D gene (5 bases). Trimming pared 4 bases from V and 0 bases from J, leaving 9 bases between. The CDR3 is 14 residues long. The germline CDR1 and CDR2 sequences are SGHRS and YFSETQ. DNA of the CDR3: TGCGCCAGCAGCCAGGGTCAAAGCACAGATACGCAGTATTTT. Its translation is CASSQGQSTDTQYF.

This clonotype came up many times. CDR3 nucleotides: TGTGCCAGCAGTCTACAGGGGGCGAGGAATGAGCAGTTCTTC. It specifies CASSLQGARNEQFF. The J gene is TRBJ2-1, the V gene TRBV12-3 or TRBV12-4; 9 bases match TRBD1. J lost 7 bases, V lost 5 bases, and 6 bases had no gene match. The length of the CDR3 is 14 residues.

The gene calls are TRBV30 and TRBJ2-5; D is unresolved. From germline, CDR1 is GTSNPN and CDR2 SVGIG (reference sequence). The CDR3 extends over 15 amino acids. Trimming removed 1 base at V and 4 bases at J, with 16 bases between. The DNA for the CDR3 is TGTGCCTGGAGTGCCGGACCGCTGATGTTAGAGACCCAGTACTTC. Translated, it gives CAWSAGPLMLETQYF.

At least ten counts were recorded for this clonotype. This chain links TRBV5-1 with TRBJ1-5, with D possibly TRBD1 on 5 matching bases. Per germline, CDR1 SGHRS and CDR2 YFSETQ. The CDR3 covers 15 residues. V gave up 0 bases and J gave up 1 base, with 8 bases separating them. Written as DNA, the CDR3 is TGCGCCAGCAGCTTGGGCGGGGGAAGCAATCAGCCCCAGCATTTT. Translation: CASSLGGGSNQPQHF.

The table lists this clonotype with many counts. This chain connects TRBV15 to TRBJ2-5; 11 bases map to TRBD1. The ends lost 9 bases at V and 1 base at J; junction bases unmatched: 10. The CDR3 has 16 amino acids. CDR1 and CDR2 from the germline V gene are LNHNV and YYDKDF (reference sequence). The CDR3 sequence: CATMKGTGGSQETQYF. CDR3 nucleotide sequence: TGTGCCACTATGAAGGGGACAGGGGGATCCCAAGAGACCCAGTACTTC.

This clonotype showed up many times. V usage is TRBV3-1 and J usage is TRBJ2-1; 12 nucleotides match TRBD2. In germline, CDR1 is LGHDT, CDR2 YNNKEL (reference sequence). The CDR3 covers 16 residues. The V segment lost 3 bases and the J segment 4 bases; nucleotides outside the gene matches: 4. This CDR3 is CASSHRTSGVYNEQFF. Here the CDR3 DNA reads TGTGCCAGCAGCCATCGGACTAGCGGGGTATACAATGAGCAGTTCTTC.

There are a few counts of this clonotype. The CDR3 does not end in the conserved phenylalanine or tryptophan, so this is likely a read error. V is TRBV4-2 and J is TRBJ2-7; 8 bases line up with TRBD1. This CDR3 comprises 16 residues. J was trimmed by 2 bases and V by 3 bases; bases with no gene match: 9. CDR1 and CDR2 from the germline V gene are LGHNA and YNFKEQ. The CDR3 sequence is CASSQDTGGTTYEQYS. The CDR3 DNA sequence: TGTGCCAGCAGCCAGGATACAGGGGGGACCACCTACGAGCAGTACTCC.

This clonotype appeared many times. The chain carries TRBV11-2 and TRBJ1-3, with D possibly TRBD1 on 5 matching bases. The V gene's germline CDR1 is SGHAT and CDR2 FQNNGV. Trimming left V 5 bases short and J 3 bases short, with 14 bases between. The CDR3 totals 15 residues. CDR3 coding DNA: TGTGCCAGCAGCCCTTCTCGGACATTTGGAAACACCATATATTTT. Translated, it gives CASSPSRTFGNTIYF.

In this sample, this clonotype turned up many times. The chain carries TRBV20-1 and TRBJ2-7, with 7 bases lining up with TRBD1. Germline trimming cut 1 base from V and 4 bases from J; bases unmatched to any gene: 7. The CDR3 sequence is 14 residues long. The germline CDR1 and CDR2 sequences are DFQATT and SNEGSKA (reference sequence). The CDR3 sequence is CSARVPDRLYEQYF. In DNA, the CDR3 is TGCAGTGCTAGAGTCCCGGACAGGCTTTACGAGCAGTACTTC.